This T cell receptor (beta chain) was obtained from a study of neoadjuvant anti-PD-1 for oral cavity cancer. Study-level results: Greater tumor shrinkage accompanied bigger post-treatment sizes of preexisting clones.

This clone has a count of ten or more. Its antigen remains unknown. As to time point: after neoadjuvant nivolumab, at surgical resection. Patients had newly diagnosed, untreated stage II-IVA oral cavity squamous cell carcinoma. These oral cavity squamous cell carcinomas were HPV-negative and locally advanced. The assay was immunoSEQ multiplex PCR, and TCRdb's table has in-frame clones only and misses some. The data contain some 22,000 clones, 25% to 35% of them singletons. In germline, CDR1 is SGHDT, CDR2 YYEEEE. The CDR3 runs to 13 residues. The ends were cut back, 1 base at V and 4 bases at J, with 8 bases in the middle.

This clonotype was obtained from a person between 35 and 79 years old with oral cavity squamous cell carcinoma. This specimen was tumor tissue, taken after nivolumab (anti-PD-1) treatment. V usage is TRBV5-6 and J usage is TRBJ1-1; D is undetermined. CDR3 in amino acids: CASSLFSSTEAFF. The CDR3 DNA sequence: TGTGCCAGCAGCTTGTTTAGTTCCACTGAAGCTTTCTTT.